This is a list of T cell receptor beta chains from one sample in a study of T-cell reconstitution after alpha-beta-depleted transplantation in children. TCRdb reprocessed the PCR reads with MiXCR, giving one entry per CDR3 protein. The table includes about 610,000 distinct CDR3 sequences, approximately 10% detected once. The sequences come from PBMCs from the stem cell graft donor, collected from the stem cell graft. Source of these receptors: a human donor who donated a stem cell graft to a child with acute myeloid leukemia. CDR3s include the opening cysteine and the closing phenylalanine or tryptophan. The D gene is left open where the match is weak. Size is stated for part of the rows, as once, few or many counts, or as a class when the clone is expanded.

d_gene	abundance	v_gene	j_gene	CDR3nt	CDR3aa
-	many	TRBV5-5	TRBJ2-7	TGTGCCAGCAGCGTTGACCCCGGGAGCTATTACGAGCAGTACTTC	CASSVDPGSYYEQYF
TRBD2	many	TRBV4-1	TRBJ2-5	TGCGCCAGCAGCCAAAGGACTAGCGTTCAACGAGAGACCCAGTACTTC	CASSQRTSVQRETQYF
-	many	TRBV5-1	TRBJ2-3	TGCGCCAGCAGCTCTTCCCGGAGGCCCGCAGATACGCAGTATTTT	CASSSSRRPADTQYF
-	-	TRBV7-2	TRBJ2-1	TGTGCCAGCAGCTTAAATCCCGGCCATGAGCAGTTCTTC	CASSLNPGHEQFF
-	few	TRBV20-1	TRBJ2-5	TGCAGTGCTAGAGATTACTCCCAACAAGAGACCCAGTACTTC	CSARDYSQQETQYF
-	-	TRBV20-1	TRBJ2-4	TGCAGTGCTAGCGCCTCAGGGTACATTCAGTACTTC	CSASASGYIQYF
-	many	TRBV7-6	TRBJ2-1	TGTGCCAGCAGCTTAGGGCTAGCACTTAACAATGAGCAGTTCTTC	CASSLGLALNNEQFF
-	few	TRBV12-3/TRBV12-4	TRBJ2-5	TGTGCCAGCAGTTTTCCCGGGGGCGCGGAGGAGACCCAGTACTTC	CASSFPGGAEETQYF
-	few	TRBV5-8	TRBJ2-4	TGTGCCAGCAGCTTGTGGGTAGCCCAAGCCAAAAACATTCAGTACTTC	CASSLWVAQAKNIQYF
TRBD1	many	TRBV5-1	TRBJ1-4	TGCGCCAGCAGCTTGGCCGCGTCAGGGGGAAGTGAAAAACTGTTTTTT	CASSLAASGGSEKLFF
TRBD1	many	TRBV28	TRBJ1-2	TGTGCCACCCGACAGGGTGGGTATGGCTACACCTTC	CATRQGGYGYTF
-	many	TRBV7-2	TRBJ1-2	TGTGCCAGCAGCTTATTGACAGGAGACTATGGCTACACCTTC	CASSLLTGDYGYTF
-	medium-sized	TRBV20-1	TRBJ2-1	TGCAGTGCTAGTGGGTGGCGGAGCTCCTACAATGAGCAGTTCTTC	CSASGWRSSYNEQFF
TRBD2	few	TRBV6-5	TRBJ2-4	TGTGCCAGCAGTTACTCGGCTAGCGGGAGGGCCACGGTTCAGTACTTC	CASSYSASGRATVQYF
-	many	TRBV12-3/TRBV12-4	TRBJ2-4	TGTGCCAGCAGTTTAGCGGCTTTCGCCAAAAACATTCAGTACTTC	CASSLAAFAKNIQYF
-	-	TRBV5-1	TRBJ2-1	TGCGCCAGCAGCCGGCGTCGGGACAATGAGCAGTTCTTC	CASSRRRDNEQFF
-	few	TRBV20-1	TRBJ2-7	TGCAGTGCTGACACCGGAGCCTACTACGAGCAGTACTTC	CSADTGAYYEQYF
-	-	TRBV12-3/TRBV12-4	TRBJ2-3	TGTGCCAGCAGTTTCCGCAAACAACTATTAGATACGCAGTATTTT	CASSFRKQLLDTQYF
-	-	TRBV6-5	TRBJ1-1	TGTGCCAGCAGTTACCAGGGGAGAGCTTTCTTT	CASSYQGRAFF
-	once	TRBV6-1	TRBJ1-6	TGTGCCAACTTCCTTCGGGGGGGGGCATATAATTCACCCCTCCACTTT	CANFLRGGAYNSPLHF
TRBD1	many	TRBV7-2	TRBJ2-7	TGTGCCAGCAGCTTACCCCAGGGGGCGAACGAGCAGTACTTC	CASSLPQGANEQYF
-	-	TRBV7-2	TRBJ2-3	TGTGCCAGCAGCTCGGGACGTGTGCAGTATTTT	CASSSGRVQYF
TRBD1	-	TRBV18	TRBJ2-5	TGTGCCAGCTCACCAGGACAGGGCTCGGAGACCCAGTACTTC	CASSPGQGSETQYF
-	few	TRBV29-1	TRBJ2-5	TGCAGCGTTGAGGAACAGATCCAAGAGACCCAGTACTTC	CSVEEQIQETQYF
TRBD1	-	TRBV29-1	TRBJ2-5	TGCAGCGTTGAAGATCTTCGCGGCAGGGGGAAAGGTCAAGAGACCCAGTACTTC	CSVEDLRGRGKGQETQYF
-	-	TRBV29-1	TRBJ2-3	TGCAGCGCTAATTCCCCTGCGAGGGCAGATACGCAGTATTTT	CSANSPARADTQYF
TRBD2	few	TRBV29-1	TRBJ2-7	TGCAGCGTTGCCGGGACTAGCGGGAGGAGCTCCTACGAGCAGTACTTC	CSVAGTSGRSSYEQYF
TRBD1	few	TRBV20-1	TRBJ1-6	TGCAGTGCTGGACAGGGGGGATCAGTTGATTCACCCCTCCACTTT	CSAGQGGSVDSPLHF
-	few	TRBV28	TRBJ2-3	TGTGCCAGCAGTGGAAGGGGGAGGTCCGGCACAGATACGCAGTATTTT	CASSGRGRSGTDTQYF
TRBD1	-	TRBV11-2	TRBJ2-3	TGTGCCAGCAGCCTAGACGGGACAGGTCGGGGCACAGATACGCAGTATTTT	CASSLDGTGRGTDTQYF
TRBD1	-	TRBV28	TRBJ1-2	TGTGCCAGCAGTGACAGGGTCAGCGGCTACACCTTC	CASSDRVSGYTF
-	many	TRBV6-5	TRBJ1-5	TGTGCCAGCGGGGACACTTATCAGCCCCAGCATTTT	CASGDTYQPQHF
-	many	TRBV7-2	TRBJ2-2	TGTGCCAGCAGCGAATCCTTGAACACCGGGGAGCTGTTTTTT	CASSESLNTGELFF
-	-	TRBV5-1	TRBJ2-5	TGCGCCAGCAGCTTGGAATCCAAAGGACAGACCCAGTACTTC	CASSLESKGQTQYF
-	-	TRBV29-1	TRBJ2-1	TGCAGCGTGGTATTAGGCTCCTCCAATGAGCAGTTCTTC	CSVVLGSSNEQFF
TRBD1	-	TRBV12-3/TRBV12-4	TRBJ1-4	TGTGCCAGCAGTACGGGACAGGCGCCGGGTAATGAAAAACTGTTTTTT	CASSTGQAPGNEKLFF
TRBD1	-	TRBV7-9	TRBJ2-7	TGTGCCAGCAGCTTAGCCCTGTCGGGACAGGGGAGACACGAGCAGTACTTC	CASSLALSGQGRHEQYF
TRBD1	-	TRBV12-5	TRBJ2-3	TGTGCTAGTGCCCCGACCGGGACAGGGGTCACAGATACGCAGTATTTT	CASAPTGTGVTDTQYF
-	many	TRBV7-2	TRBJ2-1	TGTGCCAGCAGCTTAGCCCCGGACTACAATGAGCAGTTCTTC	CASSLAPDYNEQFF
TRBD2	few	TRBV5-1	TRBJ2-7	TGCGCCAGCAGCCTGACTGGACTAGCCGCCGAGCAGTACTTC	CASSLTGLAAEQYF
-	-	TRBV4-2	TRBJ2-2	TGTGCCAGCAGCCAAGACGGGACATTGGGTGCCGGGGAGCTGTTTTTT	CASSQDGTLGAGELFF
-	many	TRBV5-1	TRBJ2-3	TGCGCCAGCACCCCGGACAGCACAGATACGCAGTATTTT	CASTPDSTDTQYF
TRBD2	many	TRBV9	TRBJ2-3	TGTGCCAGCAGCGTAGCAGCTAGCGGGAGACTGGATACGCAGTATTTT	CASSVAASGRLDTQYF
-	many	TRBV5-1	TRBJ2-1	TGCGCCAGCAGCTTGGGGACAGCCTCCAATGAGCAGTTCTTC	CASSLGTASNEQFF
TRBD1	-	TRBV29-1	TRBJ1-1	TGCAGCGTCTCGGGGACAGCTAACACTGAAGCTTTCTTT	CSVSGTANTEAFF
-	few	TRBV28	TRBJ2-4	TGTGCCAGCAGTTCCCTTAGTCCCAAAAACATTCAGTACTTC	CASSSLSPKNIQYF
-	-	TRBV12-3/TRBV12-4	TRBJ2-3	TGTGCCAGCACCCCCGGGGTAGATACGCAGTATTTT	CASTPGVDTQYF
TRBD1	-	TRBV10-3	TRBJ1-2	TGTGCCATCAGCCAAGGACAGGGACAGGTCTATGGCTACACCTTC	CAISQGQGQVYGYTF
TRBD2	many	TRBV5-1	TRBJ2-2	TGCGCCAGCCAGAGCGGGACTAAGGACACCGGGGAGCTGTTTTTT	CASQSGTKDTGELFF
TRBD2	-	TRBV6-2/TRBV6-3	TRBJ2-3	TGTGCCAGCAGTTACTCTCTAGCGGCCAGCACAGATACGCAGTATTTT	CASSYSLAASTDTQYF
-	few	TRBV6-1	TRBJ2-7	TGTGCCAGCAGTGAAACTACTAGTTTACCCACCTACGAGCAGTACTTC	CASSETTSLPTYEQYF
TRBD1	-	TRBV28	TRBJ2-7	TGTGCCAGCAGTTCGGACAGGGACGATCCGTACTTC	CASSSDRDDPYF
-	-	TRBV5-5	TRBJ2-3	TGTGCCAGCAGCCCGGAGGTTCTTTTCACAGATACGCAGTATTTT	CASSPEVLFTDTQYF